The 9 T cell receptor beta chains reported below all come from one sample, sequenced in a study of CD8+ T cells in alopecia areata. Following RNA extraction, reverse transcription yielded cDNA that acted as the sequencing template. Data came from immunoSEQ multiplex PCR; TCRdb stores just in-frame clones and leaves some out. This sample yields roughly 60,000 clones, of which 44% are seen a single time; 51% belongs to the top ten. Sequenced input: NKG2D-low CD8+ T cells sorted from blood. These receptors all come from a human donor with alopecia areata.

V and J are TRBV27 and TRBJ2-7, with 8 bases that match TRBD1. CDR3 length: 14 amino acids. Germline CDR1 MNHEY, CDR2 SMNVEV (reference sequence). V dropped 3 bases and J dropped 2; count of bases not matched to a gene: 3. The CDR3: CASSLGQDPYEQYF. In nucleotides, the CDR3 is TGTGCCAGCAGTTTGGGACAGGACCCCTACGAGCAGTACTTC.

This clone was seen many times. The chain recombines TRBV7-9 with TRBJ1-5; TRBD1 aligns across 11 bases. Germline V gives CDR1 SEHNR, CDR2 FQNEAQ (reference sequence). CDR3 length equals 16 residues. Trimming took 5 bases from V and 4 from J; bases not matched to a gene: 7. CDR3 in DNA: TGTGCCAGCAGCCCATCCGGGACAGGGGGGAATCAGCCCCAGCATTTT. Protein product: CASSPSGTGGNQPQHF.

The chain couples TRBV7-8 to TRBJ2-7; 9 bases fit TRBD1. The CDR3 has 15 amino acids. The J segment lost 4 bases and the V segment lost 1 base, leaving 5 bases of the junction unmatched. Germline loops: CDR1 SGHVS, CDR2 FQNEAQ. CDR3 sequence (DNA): TGTGCCAGCAGCTTAGTGGGTGGACAGGGGTACGAGCAGTACTTC. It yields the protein CASSLVGGQGYEQYF.

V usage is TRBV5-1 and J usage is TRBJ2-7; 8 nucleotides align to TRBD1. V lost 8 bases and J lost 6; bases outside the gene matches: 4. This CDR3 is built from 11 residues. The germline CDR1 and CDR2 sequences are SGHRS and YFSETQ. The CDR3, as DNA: TGCGCCAGTTCACAGGGGGTCGAGCAGTACTTC. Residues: CASSQGVEQYF. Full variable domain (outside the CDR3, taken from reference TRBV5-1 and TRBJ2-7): KAGVTQTPRYLIKTRGQQVTLSCSPISGHRSVSWYQQTPGQGLQFLFEYFSETQRNKGNFPGRFSGRQFSNSRSEMNVSTLELGDSALYLCASSQGVEQYFGPGTRLTVT.

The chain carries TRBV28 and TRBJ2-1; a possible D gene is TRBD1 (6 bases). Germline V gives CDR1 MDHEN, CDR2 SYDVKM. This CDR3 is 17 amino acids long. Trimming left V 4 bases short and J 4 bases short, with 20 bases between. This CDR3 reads CASSSRTGWAVYNEQFF. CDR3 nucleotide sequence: TGTGCCAGCAGTTCCAGAACAGGGTGGGCGGTGTACAATGAGCAGTTCTTC.

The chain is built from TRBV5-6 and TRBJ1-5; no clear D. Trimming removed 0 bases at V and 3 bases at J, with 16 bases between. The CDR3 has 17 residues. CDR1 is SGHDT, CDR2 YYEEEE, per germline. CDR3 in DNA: TGTGCCAGCAGCTTGGCCGCGGCTGGAAAATACAATCAGCCCCAGCATTTT. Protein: CASSLAAAGKYNQPQHF.

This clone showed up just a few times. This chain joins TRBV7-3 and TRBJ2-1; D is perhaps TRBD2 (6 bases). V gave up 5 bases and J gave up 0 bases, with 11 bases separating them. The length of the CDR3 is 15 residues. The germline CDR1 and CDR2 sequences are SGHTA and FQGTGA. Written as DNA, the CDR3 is TGTGCCAGCAGCCCCGGGACTTTCTCCTACAATGAGCAGTTCTTC. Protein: CASSPGTFSYNEQFF.

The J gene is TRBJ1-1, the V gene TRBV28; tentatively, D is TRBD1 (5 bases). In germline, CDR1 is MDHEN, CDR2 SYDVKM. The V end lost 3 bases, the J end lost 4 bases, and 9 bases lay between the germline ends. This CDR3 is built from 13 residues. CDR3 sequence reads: CASSFRVGTEAFF. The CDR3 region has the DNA TGTGCCAGCAGTTTCAGGGTTGGCACTGAAGCTTTCTTT. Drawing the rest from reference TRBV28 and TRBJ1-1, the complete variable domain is DVKVTQSSRYLVKRTGEKVFLECVQDMDHENMFWYRQDPGLGLRLIYFSYDVKMKEKGDIPEGYSVSREKKERFSLILESASTNQTSMYLCASSFRVGTEAFFGQGTRLTVV.

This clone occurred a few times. CDR3 sequence: CASSVEGSTQETQYF. In DNA, the CDR3 is TGTGCCAGCAGCGTGGAGGGGTCTACTCAAGAGACCCAGTACTTC. The chain is built from TRBV9 and TRBJ2-5, with D possibly being TRBD2 (6 bases). The V end was cut by 2 bases, the J end by 2 bases, with 13 bases between. The CDR3 spans 15 residues. CDR1 and CDR2 (germline): SGDLS, YYNGEE.